Below, 6 T cell receptor beta chains from the same sample are listed, as sequenced in a study of shared clonotypes between healthy human individuals. Sequencing used immunoSEQ multiplex PCR; TCRdb keeps in-frame clones, though not all of them. The table has some 2.3 million clones, about 92% seen once. Material: naive CD4+ T cells from PBMCs. Subset specified: CD45RA+ positively selected. These receptors all come from a man between 18 and 29 years old in good health. Some clones in this sample may be carry-over from other donors' samples.

The chain recombines TRBV7-2 with TRBJ2-1; 10 positions agree with TRBD1. This CDR3 has 15 amino acids. Germline trimming cut 4 bases from V and 4 bases from J; bases unmatched to any gene: 4. CDR1 is SGHTA, CDR2 FQGNSA, per germline. In DNA form, the CDR3 reads TGTGCCAGCAGCTCCGACAGGGGGCAATACAATGAGCAGTTCTTC. It yields the protein CASSSDRGQYNEQFF.

This chain uses TRBV2 with TRBJ2-7; 7 nucleotides line up with TRBD1. This CDR3 region has 15 residues. V shed 2 bases and J 2 bases; nucleotides not matched to a gene: 6. CDR1 SNHLY and CDR2 FYNNEI come from the germline V gene. The CDR3 nucleotides are TGTGCCAGCAGTGAAAGTGGACAGGCTACCTACGAGCAGTACTTC. Protein sequence: CASSESGQATYEQYF.

This chain's CDR3 is CASSELWSGLTEAFF. The CDR3 nucleotides are TGCGCCAGCAGCGAGCTTTGGTCGGGTCTAACTGAAGCTTTCTTT. The chain couples TRBV5-1 to TRBJ1-1, with D unresolved. The V and J ends lost 4 bases and 5 bases respectively, with 18 bases between them. This CDR3 is built from 15 residues. Germline CDR1 reads SGHRS; CDR2 reads YFSETQ.

CDR3 residues: CASSLVVAGAGHKDTQYF. The CDR3 DNA follows: TGTGCCAGCAGCTTAGTTGTTGCAGGGGCCGGTCACAAAGATACGCAGTATTTT. This chain connects TRBV7-9 to TRBJ2-3; maybe TRBD1 (6 bases). This CDR3 contains 18 residues. CDR1 and CDR2 from the germline V gene are SEHNR and FQNEAQ (reference sequence). V lost 1 base and J lost 5, with 22 bases in between. Filled out from reference TRBV7-9 and TRBJ2-3, the complete variable domain reads DTGVSQNPRHKITKRGQNVTFRCDPISEHNRLYWYRQTLGQGPEFLTYFQNEAQLEKSRLLSDRFSAERPKGSFSTLEIQRTEQGDSAMYLCASSLVVAGAGHKDTQYFGPGTRLTVL.

The V call is TRBV27, the J call TRBJ2-1; the D gene is possibly TRBD1 (6 bases). The germline gives CDR1 MNHEY, CDR2 SMNVEV (reference sequence). This CDR3 has 14 residues. Trimming took off 2 bases at V and 7 bases at J, with 12 bases between the two ends. The CDR3 nucleotides read TGTGCCAGCAGTTTAACTCCAGGGGTGAATGAGCAGTTCTTC. It specifies CASSLTPGVNEQFF.

The chain couples TRBV16 to TRBJ2-7, with D uncertain. Trimming cost V 1 base and J 4 bases, with 20 bases left between them. Germline V lookup: CDR1 KGHSY, CDR2 FQNENV. CDR3 length equals 17 residues. DNA of the CDR3: TGTGCCAGCAGCCAATTATTAACGTCGGGCTACAATTACGAGCAGTACTTC. Translated, it gives CASSQLLTSGYNYEQYF.